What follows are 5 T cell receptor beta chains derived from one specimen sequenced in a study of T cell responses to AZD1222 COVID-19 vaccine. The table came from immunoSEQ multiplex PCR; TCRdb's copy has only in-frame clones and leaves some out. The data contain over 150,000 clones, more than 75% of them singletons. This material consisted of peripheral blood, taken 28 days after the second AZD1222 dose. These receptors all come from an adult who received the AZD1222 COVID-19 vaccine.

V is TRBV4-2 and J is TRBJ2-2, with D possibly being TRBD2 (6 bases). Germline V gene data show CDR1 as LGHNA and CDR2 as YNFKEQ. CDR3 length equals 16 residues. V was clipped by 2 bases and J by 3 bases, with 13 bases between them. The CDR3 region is CASSQSLGGDTGELFF. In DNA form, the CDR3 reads TGTGCCAGCAGCCAAAGTCTAGGAGGGGACACCGGGGAGCTGTTTTTT.

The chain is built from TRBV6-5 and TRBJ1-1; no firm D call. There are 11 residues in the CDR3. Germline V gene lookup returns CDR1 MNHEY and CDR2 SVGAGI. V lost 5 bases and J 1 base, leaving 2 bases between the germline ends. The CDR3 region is CASSRNTEAFF. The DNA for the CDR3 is TGTGCCAGCAGTCGGAACACTGAAGCTTTCTTT.

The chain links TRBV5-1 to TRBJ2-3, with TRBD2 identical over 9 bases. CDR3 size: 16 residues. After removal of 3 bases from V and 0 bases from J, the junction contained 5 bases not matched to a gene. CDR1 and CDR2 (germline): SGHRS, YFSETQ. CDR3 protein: CASSYASGVSTDTQYF. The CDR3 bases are TGCGCCAGCAGCTATGCTAGCGGGGTGAGCACAGATACGCAGTATTTT. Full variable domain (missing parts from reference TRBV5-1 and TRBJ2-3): KAGVTQTPRYLIKTRGQQVTLSCSPISGHRSVSWYQQTPGQGLQFLFEYFSETQRNKGNFPGRFSGRQFSNSRSEMNVSTLELGDSALYLCASSYASGVSTDTQYFGPGTRLTVL.

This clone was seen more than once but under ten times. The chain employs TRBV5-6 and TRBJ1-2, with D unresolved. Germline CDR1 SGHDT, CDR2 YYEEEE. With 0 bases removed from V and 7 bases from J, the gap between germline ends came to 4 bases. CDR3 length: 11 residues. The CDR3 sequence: CASSLVGGYTF. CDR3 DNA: TGTGCCAGCAGCTTGGTGGGTGGCTACACCTTC.

The CDR3 DNA reads as TGTGCCAGCAGCATTATGGGCCCAGACTATGGCTACACCTTC. This gives the protein CASSIMGPDYGYTF. The rearrangement links TRBV7-9 to TRBJ1-2, with D uncertain. The CDR3 is 14 residues long. Trimming took 5 bases from V and 3 from J, leaving 13 bases between them. The germline V gene has CDR1 SEHNR and CDR2 FQNEAQ (reference sequence).